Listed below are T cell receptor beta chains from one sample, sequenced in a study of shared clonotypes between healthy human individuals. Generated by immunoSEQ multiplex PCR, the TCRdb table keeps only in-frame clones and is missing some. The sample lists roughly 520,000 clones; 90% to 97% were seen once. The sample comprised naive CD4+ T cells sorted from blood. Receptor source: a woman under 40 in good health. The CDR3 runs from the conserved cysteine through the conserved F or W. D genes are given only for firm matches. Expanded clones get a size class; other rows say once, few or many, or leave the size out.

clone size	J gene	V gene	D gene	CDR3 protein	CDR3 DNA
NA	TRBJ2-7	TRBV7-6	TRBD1	CASSLGTGSHEQYF	TGTGCCAGCAGCTTAGGGACAGGGAGCCACGAGCAGTACTTC
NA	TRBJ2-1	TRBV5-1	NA	CASSQGPQHEQFF	TGCGCCAGCAGCCAGGGACCACAGCATGAGCAGTTCTTC
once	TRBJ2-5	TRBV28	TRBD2	CASSSGTSGRFYLGEETQYF	TGTGCCAGCAGTTCCGGGACTAGCGGGAGGTTTTACTTGGGCGAAGAGACCCAGTACTTC
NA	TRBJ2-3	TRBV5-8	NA	CASSFVRVSTDTQYF	TGTGCCAGCAGCTTCGTAAGAGTTAGCACAGATACGCAGTATTTT
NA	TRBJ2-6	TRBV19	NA	CASSISRSGANVLTF	TGTGCCAGTAGTATCAGTAGATCTGGGGCCAACGTCCTGACTTTC
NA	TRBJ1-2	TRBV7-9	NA	CASSPTGIGYGYTF	TGTGCCAGCAGCCCGACAGGAATCGGCTATGGCTACACCTTC
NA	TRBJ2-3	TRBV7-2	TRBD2	CASSQAGGGVDTQYF	TGTGCCAGCAGCCAAGCGGGAGGAGGGGTGGATACGCAGTATTTT
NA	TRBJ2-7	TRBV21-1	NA	CASSKERGASLNEQYF	TGTGCCAGCAGCAAAGAAAGGGGAGCTTCGCTGAACGAGCAGTACTTC
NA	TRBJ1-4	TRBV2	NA	CASSEALEWAEKLFF	TGTGCCAGCAGTGAAGCGTTAGAGTGGGCTGAAAAACTGTTTTTT
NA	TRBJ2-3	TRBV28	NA	CASALGGQSQYF	TGTGCCAGCGCCCTGGGGGGCCAATCGCAGTATTTT
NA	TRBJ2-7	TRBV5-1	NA	CASSLETGGYEQYF	TGCGCCAGCAGCTTGGAAACAGGAGGGTACGAGCAGTACTTC
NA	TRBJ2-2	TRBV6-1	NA	CASSDTGTGELFF	TGTGCCAGCAGTGATACAGGCACCGGGGAGCTGTTTTTT
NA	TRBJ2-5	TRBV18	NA	CASSPRQAQETQYF	TGTGCCAGCTCACCGCGACAAGCACAAGAGACCCAGTACTTC
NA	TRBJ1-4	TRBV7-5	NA	CVRSLALLSGKKLFF	TGTGTCAGAAGCTTAGCTCTACTCTCCGGGAAAAAACTGTTTTTT
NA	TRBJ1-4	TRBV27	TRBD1	CASSTTGINEKLFF	TGTGCCAGCAGTACGACAGGGATTAATGAAAAACTGTTTTTT
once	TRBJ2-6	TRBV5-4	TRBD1	CASSSGGAFGANVLTF	TGTGCCAGCAGCTCAGGGGGCGCTTTTGGGGCCAACGTCCTGACTTTC
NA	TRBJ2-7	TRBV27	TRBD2	CASRLAGPYEQYF	TGTGCCAGCAGACTAGCGGGACCCTACGAGCAGTACTTC
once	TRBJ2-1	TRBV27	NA	CASSPLGASYNEQFF	TGTGCCAGCAGTCCTCTCGGCGCGTCCTACAATGAGCAGTTCTTC
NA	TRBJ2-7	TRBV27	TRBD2	CASSMTSGRSPYEQYF	TGTGCCAGCAGTATGACTAGCGGGAGGTCACCCTACGAGCAGTACTTC
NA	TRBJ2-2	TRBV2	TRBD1	CASSPGTVNTGELFF	TGTGCCAGCAGTCCGGGGACAGTCAACACCGGGGAGCTGTTTTTT
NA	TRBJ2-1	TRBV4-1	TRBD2	CASSQWTSGRATYNEQFF	TGCGCCAGCAGCCAATGGACTAGCGGGAGGGCCACCTACAATGAGCAGTTCTTC
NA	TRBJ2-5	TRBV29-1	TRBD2	CSVYYGRGETQYF	TGCAGCGTTTACTACGGGAGGGGAGAGACCCAGTACTTC
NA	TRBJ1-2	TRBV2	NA	CASRSPGVGYTF	TGTGCCAGCAGGTCCCCAGGGGTCGGCTACACCTTC
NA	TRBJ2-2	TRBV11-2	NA	CASLLGEAGELFF	TGTGCCAGCCTTCTTGGGGAGGCCGGGGAGCTGTTTTTT
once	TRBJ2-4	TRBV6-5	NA	CASRPGVKNIQYF	TGTGCCAGCAGGCCAGGGGTCAAAAACATTCAGTACTTC
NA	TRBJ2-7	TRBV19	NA	CASRKRSSYEQYF	TGTGCCAGTAGAAAGCGGAGCTCCTACGAGCAGTACTTC
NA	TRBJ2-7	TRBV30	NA	CAWSRSGPYEQYF	TGTGCCTGGAGTAGGTCCGGACCCTACGAGCAGTACTTC
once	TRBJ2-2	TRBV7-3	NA	CASSPGDGLELFF	TGTGCCAGCAGCCCGGGGGACGGATTGGAGCTGTTTTTT
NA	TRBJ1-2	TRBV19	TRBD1	CASKDTGANYGYTF	TGTGCCAGTAAAGACACAGGGGCTAACTATGGCTACACCTTC
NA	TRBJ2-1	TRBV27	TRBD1	CASSIISATGGSDEQFF	TGTGCCAGCAGTATAATATCTGCTACAGGGGGGTCTGATGAGCAGTTCTTC
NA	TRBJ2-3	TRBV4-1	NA	CASSPGERVTSTDTQYF	TGCGCCAGCAGCCCCGGGGAGCGGGTAACTAGCACAGATACGCAGTATTTT
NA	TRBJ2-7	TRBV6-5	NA	CASSYSRAGEQYF	TGTGCCAGCAGTTACTCGAGGGCCGGCGAGCAGTACTTC
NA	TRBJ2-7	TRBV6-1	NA	CASSENWSYEQYF	TGTGCCAGCAGTGAAAACTGGTCCTACGAGCAGTACTTC
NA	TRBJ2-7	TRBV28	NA	CASSLDNPFQGEQYF	TGTGCCAGCAGTCTGGATAACCCCTTTCAGGGGGAGCAGTACTTC
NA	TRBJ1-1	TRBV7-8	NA	CASSLSYYNTEAFF	TGTGCCAGCAGCTTAAGTTACTATAACACTGAAGCTTTCTTT
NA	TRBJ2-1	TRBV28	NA	CASSSDGIYNEQFF	TGTGCCAGCAGCTCAGACGGGATTTACAATGAGCAGTTCTTC
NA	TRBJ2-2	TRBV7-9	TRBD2	CASSHGTSGRNTGELFF	TGTGCCAGCAGCCATGGGACTAGCGGGAGGAACACCGGGGAGCTGTTTTTT
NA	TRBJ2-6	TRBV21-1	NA	CASSSSTGGLVANVLTF	TGTGCCAGCAGCAGTTCGACAGGGGGGCTTGTGGCCAACGTCCTGACTTTC
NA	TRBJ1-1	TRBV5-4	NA	CASSHQVALDTEAFF	TGTGCCAGCAGCCACCAGGTAGCCCTGGACACTGAAGCTTTCTTT
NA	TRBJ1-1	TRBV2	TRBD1	CARKDRVNTEAFF	TGTGCCAGGAAGGACAGGGTTAACACTGAAGCTTTCTTT
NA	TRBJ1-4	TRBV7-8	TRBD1	CASSLNRGLNEKLFF	TGTGCCAGCAGCTTGAACAGGGGGCTGAATGAAAAACTGTTTTTT
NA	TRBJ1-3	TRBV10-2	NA	CASRNSGASGNTIYF	TGCGCCAGCAGGAACTCAGGGGCCTCTGGAAACACCATATATTTT
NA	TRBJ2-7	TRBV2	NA	CASTRTSSYEQYF	TGTGCCAGCACCCGGACCAGCTCCTACGAGCAGTACTTC
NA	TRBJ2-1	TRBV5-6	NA	CASRTEGASRAYNEQFF	TGTGCCAGCAGGACGGAAGGTGCGTCAAGGGCCTACAATGAGCAGTTCTTC
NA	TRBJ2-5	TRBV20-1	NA	CSAGTRNF	TGCAGTGCTGGAACCCGGAACTTC
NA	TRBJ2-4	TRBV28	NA	CASRNNMAVGDIQYF	TGTGCCAGCAGAAATAACATGGCCGTCGGGGACATTCAGTACTTC
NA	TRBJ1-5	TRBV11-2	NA	CASSLVRGNNQPQHF	TGTGCCAGCAGCTTAGTGCGCGGGAACAATCAGCCCCAGCATTTT
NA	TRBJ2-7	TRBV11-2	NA	CASSFAGPYEQYF	TGTGCCAGCAGCTTCGCGGGGCCCTACGAGCAGTACTTC
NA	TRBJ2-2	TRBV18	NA	CASSPSGWEGELFF	TGTGCCAGCTCACCCTCCGGTTGGGAAGGGGAGCTGTTTTTT
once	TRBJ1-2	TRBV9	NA	CASSGAGANYGYTF	TGTGCCAGCAGCGGCGCGGGAGCTAACTATGGCTACACCTTC
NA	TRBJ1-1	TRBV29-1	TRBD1	CSVGGRDRSGGTEAFF	TGCAGCGTTGGAGGGCGGGACAGGTCGGGTGGCACTGAAGCTTTCTTT
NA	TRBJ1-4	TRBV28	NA	CAHSAGGHNEKLFF	TGTGCCCACAGCGCCGGGGGGCATAATGAAAAACTGTTTTTT
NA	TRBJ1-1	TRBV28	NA	CASSAGTPNTEAFF	TGTGCCAGCAGCGCCGGGACTCCGAACACTGAAGCTTTCTTT
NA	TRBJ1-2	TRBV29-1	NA	CSVQGNYGYTF	TGCAGCGTTCAGGGTAACTATGGCTACACCTTC
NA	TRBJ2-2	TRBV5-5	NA	CASSLVGQPTGELFF	TGTGCCAGCAGCTTGGTAGGGCAGCCGACCGGGGAGCTGTTTTTT
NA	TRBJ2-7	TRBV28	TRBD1	CASTPGTEITYEQYF	TGTGCCAGCACCCCCGGGACAGAAATCACCTACGAGCAGTACTTC
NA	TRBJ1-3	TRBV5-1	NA	CASSSSTGASGNTIYF	TGCGCCAGCAGCTCCTCCACCGGCGCCTCTGGAAACACCATATATTTT